The 19 T cell receptor beta chains presented below share a single source sample, sequenced in a study of blood T cell repertoires in COVID-19. Sequencing was performed with immunoSEQ multiplex PCR; in TCRdb, only in-frame clones are kept and a portion is missing. The repertoire includes almost 250,000 clones, around 84% of them detected once, and under 2% sits in the top ten. The sample was PBMCs or T cells enriched from blood (not recorded which). All receptors come from a woman in her forties or fifties who had recovered from COVID-19.

The rearrangement links TRBV15 to TRBJ2-5; TRBD2 might be the D (6 bases). V lost 2 bases to trimming and J lost 9 bases, with 22 bases between them. The CDR3 loop spans 16 amino acids. The germline V gene has CDR1 LNHNV and CDR2 YYDKDF (reference sequence). In DNA form, the CDR3 reads TGTGCCACCAGCAGACGGTCCTTGGGGGGAACCAGGGCCCAGTACTTC. Translated: CATSRRSLGGTRAQYF.

The chain links TRBV6-5 to TRBJ2-2, with D maybe TRBD2 (5 bases). This CDR3 spans 13 amino acids. V dropped 7 bases and J dropped 5 bases, with 11 bases sitting between them. The germline V gene encodes CDR1 MNHEY and CDR2 SVGAGI. CDR3 region: CASIQEGTGELFF. The DNA of the CDR3 is TGTGCCAGCATTCAAGAGGGTACCGGGGAGCTGTTTTTT.

V usage is TRBV12-3 or TRBV12-4 and J usage is TRBJ1-5; unclear D gene. Trimming removed 2 bases from V and 4 bases from J, with 6 bases in between. The CDR3 loop spans 13 amino acids. CDR3 loop: CASSLRENQPQHF. CDR3 DNA sequence: TGTGCCAGCAGTTTAAGGGAGAATCAGCCCCAGCATTTT.

This clone was detected a few times. The chain joins TRBV15 to TRBJ1-2; maybe TRBD1 (5 bases). This CDR3 is 14 amino acids long. Germline values: CDR1 LNHNV, CDR2 YYDKDF (reference sequence). V gave up 0 bases and J gave up 5 bases, with 10 bases separating them. CDR3: CATSRDRDQYGYTF. CDR3 DNA sequence: TGTGCCACCAGCAGAGACAGGGATCAGTATGGCTACACCTTC. The variable domain in full, completed from reference TRBV15 and TRBJ1-2, reads DAMVIQNPRYQVTQFGKPVTLSCSQTLNHNVMYWYQQKSSQAPKLLFHYYDKDFNNEADTPDNFQSRRPNTSFCFLDIRSPGLGDTAMYLCATSRDRDQYGYTFGSGTRLTVV.

V and J are TRBV10-3 and TRBJ1-5, with 10 positions matching TRBD1. CDR1 and CDR2 (germline): ENHRY, SYGVKD. The V and J ends lost 7 bases and 6 bases, in that order; junction bases with no gene match: 6. This CDR3 region has 14 residues. The CDR3 protein is CAIKAGTGVQPQHF. The CDR3 region has the DNA TGTGCCATCAAGGCTGGGACAGGGGTTCAGCCCCAGCATTTT.

This clone was found once. The J gene is TRBJ2-7, the V gene TRBV11-2; D unresolved. The CDR3 sequence is 13 residues long. Germline values: CDR1 SGHAT, CDR2 FQNNGV. V was clipped by 0 bases and J by 2 bases, with 5 bases between them. The CDR3 region has the DNA TGTGCCAGCAGCTTAGACACGGCCTACGAGCAGTACTTC. Translation gives CASSLDTAYEQYF.

This clone turned up a few times. V usage is TRBV3-1 (or the pseudogene TRBV3-2) and J usage is TRBJ1-1; D unclear. The V end was cut by 6 bases, the J end by 0 bases, with 11 bases between. Looked up from germline, CDR1 is LGHDT and CDR2 is YNNKEL (reference sequence). The CDR3 has 14 residues. For the CDR3, the DNA is TGTGCCAGCAGACCCAGGTTCATGAACACTGAAGCTTTCTTT. Translation: CASRPRFMNTEAFF.

This chain joins TRBV19 and TRBJ2-1, with 14 bases matching TRBD2. CDR1 and CDR2 (germline): LNHDA, SQIVND (reference sequence). The J segment lost 12 bases and the V segment lost 7 bases, leaving 14 bases of the junction unmatched. The CDR3 covers 16 residues. The CDR3 loop is CASTRASGLAGEGQFF. CDR3 bases: TGTGCCAGTACACGAGCCTCGGGACTAGCGGGAGAAGGGCAGTTCTTC.

This chain links TRBV12-3 or TRBV12-4 with TRBJ1-5; D perhaps matches TRBD1 (5 bases). With 8 bases removed from V and 4 bases from J, the gap between germline ends came to 12 bases. CDR3 size: 13 residues. The CDR3 coding sequence is TGTGCCAGCCAGACAGATGGGAATCAGCCCCAGCATTTT. Translated: CASQTDGNQPQHF.

V usage is TRBV11-1 and J usage is TRBJ2-3; 10 positions agree with TRBD2. This CDR3 is 16 amino acids long. V shed 4 bases, J shed 2 bases, and the junction held 6 bases outside the gene matches. The V gene's germline CDR1 is SGHAT and CDR2 FQDESV (reference sequence). The chain's CDR3 is CASSSRTSGYTDTQYF. DNA for the CDR3: TGTGCCAGCAGCTCGCGGACTAGCGGCTACACAGATACGCAGTATTTT. Complete variable domain (other parts from reference TRBV11-1 and TRBJ2-3): EAEVAQSPRYKITEKSQAVAFWCDPISGHATLYWYRQILGQGPELLVQFQDESVVDDSQLPKDRFSAERLKGVDSTLKIQPAELGDSAMYLCASSSRTSGYTDTQYFGPGTRLTVL.

The genes are TRBV5-4 and TRBJ1-6; 8 positions match TRBD1. The CDR3 loop spans 15 amino acids. V lost 4 bases, J lost 5 bases, and 5 bases stayed unmatched. CDR1 is SGHNT, CDR2 YYREEE, per germline (reference sequence). The CDR3 region has the DNA TGTGCCAGCAGCGCCACAGGGGGTGATAATTCACCCCTCCACTTT. It yields the protein CASSATGGDNSPLHF.

The sample holds a few counts of this clone. The DNA for the CDR3 is TGTGCCAGCAGCGTTTCCGGCTATGGCTACACCTTC. Protein sequence: CASSVSGYGYTF. The chain uses TRBV9 and TRBJ1-2; no definite D call. In germline, CDR1 is SGDLS, CDR2 YYNGEE. This CDR3 is built from 12 residues. V lost 2 bases to trimming and J lost 4 bases, with 6 bases between them.

This clone was counted a few times. The chain couples TRBV14 to TRBJ2-1; tentatively, D is TRBD2 (6 bases). Between the trimmed V and J ends, which lost 2 bases and 8 bases, there was a span of 10 bases. Per germline, CDR1 SGHDN and CDR2 FVKESK. This CDR3 region has 13 residues. The CDR3 nucleotides read TGTGCCAGCAGCCAATCCGGGAGCTATGAGCAGTTCTTC. This gives the protein CASSQSGSYEQFF.

The chain uses TRBV24-1 and TRBJ2-1; 15 bases map to TRBD2. The CDR3 sequence is 16 residues long. In germline, CDR1 is KGHDR, CDR2 SFDVKD. With V trimmed by 3 bases and J by 7 bases, 3 bases remained unmatched. This CDR3 reads CATSDPGLAGGNEQFF. The DNA of the CDR3 is TGTGCCACCAGTGATCCGGGACTAGCGGGAGGTAATGAGCAGTTCTTC.

This clone was picked up one time. This chain uses TRBV5-1 with TRBJ1-1; D call uncertain. Trimming stripped 0 bases from V and 10 bases from J, with 13 bases between. The CDR3 is 13 amino acids. Per germline, CDR1 SGHRS and CDR2 YFSETQ. The CDR3 here is CASSLAGVSVAFF. Here the CDR3 DNA reads TGCGCCAGCAGCTTGGCCGGGGTTTCGGTAGCTTTCTTT.

This clone was observed once. The rearrangement joins TRBV4-2 to TRBJ2-1, with a possible D match to TRBD2 (5 bases). Trimming stripped 2 bases from V and 5 bases from J, with 19 bases between. The CDR3 loop spans 17 amino acids. In germline, CDR1 is LGHNA, CDR2 YNFKEQ. The CDR3 DNA follows: TGTGCCAGCAGCCAAACATCTTATGTGGCGGAGGACAATGAGCAGTTCTTC. Its protein product is CASSQTSYVAEDNEQFF.

J is TRBJ2-3 and V is TRBV27; 9 bases fit TRBD2. The CDR3 is made up of 21 amino acids. V trimming: 2 bases; J trimming: 0 bases; junction bases outside the gene matches: 18. Looked up from germline, CDR1 is MNHEY and CDR2 is SMNVEV (reference sequence). The CDR3 nucleotides read TGTGCCAGCAGTTTAATAGGGGTACCGGGACTAGCAGGGGCTAGCACAGATACGCAGTATTTT. It encodes CASSLIGVPGLAGASTDTQYF.

This chain uses TRBV6-6 with TRBJ1-1, with D unresolved. V was clipped by 2 bases and J by 4 bases, with 8 bases between them. Germline V gene sequence: CDR1 MNHNY, CDR2 SVGAGI (reference sequence). The CDR3 extends over 13 amino acids. CDR3 loop: CASSYTPGTEAFF. CDR3 DNA sequence: TGTGCCAGCAGTTACACCCCGGGCACTGAAGCTTTCTTT.

V and J are TRBV18 and TRBJ2-5; TRBD1 matches at 7 bases. The CDR3 has 15 amino acids. J gave up 2 bases and V 3 bases, and 6 bases lay outside the gene matches. The germline CDR1 and CDR2 sequences are KGHSH and LQKENI. As DNA, the CDR3 is TGTGCCAGCTCACCTACGACAGGGATTCAAGAGACCCAGTACTTC. Its translation is CASSPTTGIQETQYF.